Below are 5 T cell receptor beta chains sequenced from a single sample in a study of STAT3 mutations in large granular lymphocyte leukemia (dated by TCRdb to the late 2010s). Overall results and qualifications from the work: At least one immunodominant TCRbeta clonotype was present in every T-LGLL patient, and multiple immunodominant subclonotypes appeared in about half of the T-LGLL patients.

The method was the immunoSEQ multiplex PCR assay. Here the immuneACCESS table is served through TCRdb, limited to in-frame sequences with V and J called. Missing clones are a known gap in these copies; in checked studies unresolved V genes cover under half, and the rest lacks a known reason. The sample table contains tens of thousands of clones; only one count was recorded for 75% to 90% of them. Of the sample, about 13% falls within the top ten clones. The antigens for these receptors are not known. Sequencing used peripheral blood mononuclear cells. Receptors were obtained from a man between 60 and 75 years old with T-cell large granular lymphocyte leukemia. Some clones in this sample may be carry-over from other donors' samples. The age is the age at diagnosis.

A few counts support this clone. The chain recombines TRBV7-2 with TRBJ2-6, with D possibly TRBD1 on 6 matching bases. Germline values: CDR1 SGHTA, CDR2 FQGNSA. V lost 2 bases, J lost 0 bases, and 14 bases lay in between. The CDR3 contains 18 residues. CDR3 bases: TGTGCCAGCAGCTTATTGTACAGGGCCATCTCTGGGGCCAACGTCCTGACTTTC. Its protein is CASSLLYRAISGANVLTF.

The CDR3 sequence is CASSQEPHSSSEQYF. CDR3 DNA sequence: TGCGCCAGCAGCCAAGAGCCGCACAGCTCGTCCGAGCAGTACTTC. The chain employs TRBV4-3 and TRBJ2-7; no clear D. The V gene lost 0 bases and the J gene lost 6 bases, with 15 bases spanning the gap. The CDR3 has 15 residues. Germline V gene lookup returns CDR1 LGHNA and CDR2 YSLEER.

The V and J genes are TRBV28 and TRBJ1-2, with D perhaps TRBD1 (5 bases). This CDR3 has 13 residues. V lost 7 bases, J lost 2 bases, and 11 bases lay in between. In germline, CDR1 is MDHEN, CDR2 SYDVKM. The DNA of the CDR3 is TGTGCCAGCACCACAGGACGGAACTATGGCTACACCTTC. Translating gives CASTTGRNYGYTF.

The J gene is TRBJ2-1, the V gene TRBV5-1, with 8 bases fitting TRBD1. CDR1 and CDR2 from the germline V gene are SGHRS and YFSETQ. The CDR3 sequence is 15 residues long. J gave up 6 bases and V 0 bases, and 5 bases lay outside the gene matches. This CDR3 is CASSLVAQGGNEQFF. CDR3 DNA sequence: TGCGCCAGCAGCTTGGTGGCACAGGGGGGCAATGAGCAGTTCTTC.

The genes are TRBV29-1 and TRBJ2-7; D is perhaps TRBD1 (7 bases). V dropped 4 bases and J dropped 7 bases, with 14 bases sitting between them. The CDR3 sequence is 12 residues long. Germline-derived CDR1 and CDR2 are SQVTM and ANQGSEA. The CDR3 reads CSVARGASEQYF. In DNA, the CDR3 is TGCAGCGTTGCCAGGGGGGCGAGTGAGCAGTACTTC.